These 8 T cell receptor beta chains were sequenced from one sample in a study of T cells in Graves' hyperthyroidism and ophthalmopathy (dated by TCRdb to between 2017 and 2020). The receptor library was made with multiplex PCR. Sequenced on an Illumina HiSeq 2000. The TCR beta CDR3 regions were amplified from RNA transcripts. The TCR CDR3 was subjected to a first round of RT-PCR using the HTBI primer set and the Qiagen OneStep RT-PCR kit. TCRdb cleaned the public reads at Q25 with fastp, built clones with MiXCR and kept in-frame beta chains. One record per CDR3 amino acid sequence lists the most common genes and DNA. The sample table records fewer than 800,000 distinct CDR3 sequences; less than 20% of these occur just once. The ten largest make up around 8.1% of the sample. The sample consisted of blood. Receptors were obtained from a man aged 18 to 29 with Graves' hyperthyroidism.

The chain employs TRBV19 and TRBJ2-2; tentative D call: TRBD1 (6 bases). Per germline, CDR1 LNHDA and CDR2 SQIVND (reference sequence). V lost 7 bases and J lost 7, with 22 bases in between. The CDR3 covers 16 residues. DNA for the CDR3: TGTGCCAGTACCTACTCCCAACAGGGTTTTGGCGGGGAGCTGTTTTTT. Protein sequence: CASTYSQQGFGGELFF.

The chain has TRBV20-1 and TRBJ1-2, with D possibly being TRBD1 (5 bases). The CDR3 spans 13 residues. With 4 bases removed from V and 8 bases from J, the gap between germline ends came to 17 bases. The germline gives CDR1 DFQATT, CDR2 SNEGSKA (reference sequence). The CDR3 sequence is CSATEAGLDGYTF. In nucleotides, the CDR3 is TGCAGTGCTACGGAGGCAGGGCTGGACGGCTACACCTTC.

This clonotype was found a few times. The chain combines TRBV11-2 with TRBJ2-1, with D perhaps TRBD2 (6 bases). The CDR3 sequence is 14 residues long. V lost 3 bases, J lost 6 bases, and 12 bases lay in between. Germline lookup yields CDR1 SGHAT and CDR2 FQNNGV. The CDR3, as DNA: TGTGCCAGCAGCTTGTTACTAGCCCCCAATGAGCAGTTCTTC. This gives the protein CASSLLLAPNEQFF.

This clonotype was detected a few times. DNA for the CDR3: TGTGCCAGCAGCTCCCTCAGCGGGGGAGGTGGGGATGAGCAGTTCTTC. Its translation is CASSSLSGGGGDEQFF. The genes are TRBV7-6 and TRBJ2-1; TRBD2 aligns across 8 bases. Germline V gives CDR1 SGHVS, CDR2 FNYEAQ. The junction had 13 bases not matched to a gene; V was cut back by 4 bases and J by 8 bases. The CDR3 is 16 residues long.

This clonotype was picked up many times. The V gene is TRBV6-1, the J gene TRBJ2-7, with D perhaps matching TRBD2 (6 bases). Per the germline V gene, CDR1 is MNHNS and CDR2 is SASEGT. The V gene lost 2 bases and the J gene lost 0 bases, with 11 bases spanning the gap. This CDR3 comprises 15 residues. The CDR3: CASSEYASASYEQYF. Here the CDR3 DNA reads TGTGCCAGCAGTGAATATGCTAGCGCCTCCTACGAGCAGTACTTC.

As regards this clonotype: A much larger clone differs from this one at a single base, so this may be a read error. V gene TRBV5-1 combines with J gene TRBJ2-1; TRBD2 matches at 13 bases. V lost 4 bases to trimming and J lost 5 bases; unmatched junction nucleotides: 9. The CDR3 has 17 residues. Germline CDR1 SGHRS, CDR2 YFSETQ. CDR3 region: CASSLRLAGGPHNEQFF. The CDR3 bases are TGCGCCAGCAGCCTAAGACTAGCGGGAGGACCCCACAATGAGCAGTTCTTC.

V and J are TRBV6-2 or TRBV6-3 and TRBJ1-5; TRBD1 matches at 9 bases. The germline gives CDR1 MNHEY, CDR2 SVGEGT. The CDR3 extends over 17 amino acids. V shed 2 bases and J 2 bases; nucleotides not matched to a gene: 7. As DNA, the CDR3 is TGTGCCAGCAGTTACACTACAGGGGGCGCCGGCAATCAGCCCCAGCATTTT. Translating it yields CASSYTTGGAGNQPQHF.

There are a few counts of this clonotype. The chain is built from TRBV20-1 and TRBJ1-3, with a weak D call TRBD1 (6 bases). Per germline, CDR1 DFQATT and CDR2 SNEGSKA (reference sequence). Trimming took 0 bases from V and 4 from J, leaving 10 bases between them. This CDR3 comprises 14 residues. In DNA, the CDR3 is TGCAGTGCTAGAGAGGGGGCGCAAGGAAACACCATATATTTT. Translation gives CSAREGAQGNTIYF.